The source of this T cell receptor (beta chain) is a study of response to subunit inactivated influenza vaccine. Broader study findings: The authors proposed limited new T cell recruitment per seasonal influenza vaccination.

This clonotype was seen a few times. The antigen is not known. Germline CDR1 reads KGHDR; CDR2 reads SFDVKD. V was clipped by 3 bases and J by 8 bases, with 9 bases between them. CDR3 length: 12 amino acids. TCRdb re-derived calls from the RT-PCR reads in MiXCR, one entry per CDR3 protein. The data contain a few hundred thousand distinct CDR3 sequences, 10% to 11% of them singletons. The chain employs TRBV24-1 and TRBJ1-2; D unclear. The sequencing here drew on PBMCs from blood, taken around seven weeks after vaccination. This clonotype originated in a man aged 45 to 65 who received an inactivated influenza vaccine. The CDR3 protein is CATSDPSEGYTF. The CDR3 coding sequence is TGTGCCACCAGTGATCCGTCGGAGGGCTACACCTTC.